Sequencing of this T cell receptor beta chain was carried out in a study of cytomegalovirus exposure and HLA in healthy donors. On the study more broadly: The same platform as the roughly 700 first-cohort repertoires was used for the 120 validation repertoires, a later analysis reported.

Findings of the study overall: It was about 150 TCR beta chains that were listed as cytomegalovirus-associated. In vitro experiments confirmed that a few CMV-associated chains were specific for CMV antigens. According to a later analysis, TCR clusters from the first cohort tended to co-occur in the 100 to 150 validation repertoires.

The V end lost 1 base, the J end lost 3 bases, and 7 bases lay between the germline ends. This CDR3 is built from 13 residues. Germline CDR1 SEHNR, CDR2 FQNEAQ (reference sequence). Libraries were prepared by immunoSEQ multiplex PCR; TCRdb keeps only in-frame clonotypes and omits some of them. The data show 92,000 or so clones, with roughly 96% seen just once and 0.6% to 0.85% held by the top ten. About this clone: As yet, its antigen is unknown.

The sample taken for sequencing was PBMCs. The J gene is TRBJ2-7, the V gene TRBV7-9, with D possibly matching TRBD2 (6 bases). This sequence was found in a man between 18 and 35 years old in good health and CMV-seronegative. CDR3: CASSLGRDYEQYV. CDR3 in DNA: TGTGCCAGCAGCTTAGGGCGGGACTACGAGCAGTACGTC.